Listed below are T cell receptor beta chains from one sample, sequenced in a study of lymphopenia after photon versus proton radiotherapy. The data were produced by immunoSEQ multiplex PCR, yet TCRdb's version contains in-frame clones alone and is incomplete. Counted here are about 50,000 clones, 80% to 95% occurring once; the ten biggest clones make up about a sixth. The starting material was peripheral blood, obtained from a patient treated with photon-based radiotherapy. These receptors originate from a middle-aged woman with cholangiocarcinoma. Both conserved end residues are part of each CDR3. The order of the fields is J gene, clone size, D gene, V gene, CDR3 protein, CDR3 DNA. The D gene is left open where the match is weak. Not all rows give a size; the values are once, few, many and, for expanded clones, a class.

j_call: TRBJ1-2; clone_size: .; d_call: .; v_call: TRBV9; cdr3_aa: CASSVTGQNYGYTF; cdr3_nt: TGTGCCAGCAGCGTAACCGGACAGAACTATGGCTACACCTTC
j_call: TRBJ1-3; clone_size: .; d_call: .; v_call: TRBV5-1; cdr3_aa: CASSSQQGNIYF; cdr3_nt: TGCGCCAGCAGCTCCCAACAGGGAAACATATATTTT
j_call: TRBJ2-3; clone_size: .; d_call: .; v_call: TRBV7-9; cdr3_aa: CASSLLTSLSTDTQYF; cdr3_nt: TGTGCCAGCAGCTTACTAACTAGCCTCAGCACAGATACGCAGTATTTT
j_call: TRBJ1-6; clone_size: .; d_call: .; v_call: TRBV11-2; cdr3_aa: CASSSSDSYNSPLHF; cdr3_nt: TGTGCCAGCAGCTCATCGGACAGCTATAATTCACCCCTCCACTTT
j_call: TRBJ2-7; clone_size: .; d_call: TRBD1; v_call: TRBV11-2; cdr3_aa: CASSRTGYEQYF; cdr3_nt: TGTGCCAGCAGCAGGACAGGTTACGAGCAGTACTTC
j_call: TRBJ1-1; clone_size: .; d_call: .; v_call: TRBV5-1; cdr3_aa: CASSLEGNGNTEAFF; cdr3_nt: TGCGCCAGCAGCTTGGAGGGCAACGGGAACACTGAAGCTTTCTTT
j_call: TRBJ2-1; clone_size: .; d_call: TRBD2; v_call: TRBV18; cdr3_aa: CASSPSGILRDEQFF; cdr3_nt: TGTGCCAGCTCACCGAGCGGGATCCTCCGGGATGAGCAGTTCTTC
j_call: TRBJ2-2; clone_size: .; d_call: TRBD1; v_call: TRBV29-1; cdr3_aa: CSVGLGGKDTGELFF; cdr3_nt: TGCAGCGTTGGCTTAGGGGGCAAGGACACCGGGGAGCTGTTTTTT
j_call: TRBJ1-5; clone_size: .; d_call: TRBD1; v_call: TRBV19; cdr3_aa: CASSIQGTENQPQHF; cdr3_nt: TGTGCCAGTAGTATACAGGGGACAGAGAATCAGCCCCAGCATTTT
j_call: TRBJ1-3; clone_size: .; d_call: TRBD1; v_call: TRBV14; cdr3_aa: CASSRRTGTGNTIYF; cdr3_nt: TGTGCCAGCAGTAGGCGGACAGGGACTGGAAACACCATATATTTT
j_call: TRBJ2-3; clone_size: .; d_call: TRBD2; v_call: TRBV9; cdr3_aa: CASSVASGDLNTQYF; cdr3_nt: TGTGCCAGCAGCGTAGCTAGCGGGGACCTAAATACGCAGTATTTT
j_call: TRBJ1-4; clone_size: .; d_call: .; v_call: TRBV15; cdr3_aa: CATSRGGGSDVELFF; cdr3_nt: TGTGCCACCAGCAGAGGGGGAGGGAGCGATGTGGAACTGTTTTTT
j_call: TRBJ2-1; clone_size: .; d_call: .; v_call: TRBV2; cdr3_aa: CASLPGIWDSYNEQFF; cdr3_nt: TGTGCCAGCCTGCCGGGTATTTGGGATTCCTACAATGAGCAGTTCTTC
j_call: TRBJ2-1; clone_size: .; d_call: TRBD2; v_call: TRBV15; cdr3_aa: CATSREGTSGRGTYNEQFF; cdr3_nt: TGTGCCACCAGCAGAGAAGGGACTAGCGGGAGGGGAACCTACAATGAGCAGTTCTTC
j_call: TRBJ1-4; clone_size: .; d_call: .; v_call: TRBV5-1; cdr3_aa: CASSWGGGTSEKLFF; cdr3_nt: TGCGCCAGCAGCTGGGGCGGGGGTACCAGCGAAAAACTGTTTTTT
j_call: TRBJ2-1; clone_size: .; d_call: .; v_call: TRBV11-2; cdr3_aa: CASSSPIVYNEQFF; cdr3_nt: TGTGCCAGCAGCTCACCGATTGTCTACAATGAGCAGTTCTTC
j_call: TRBJ1-2; clone_size: .; d_call: .; v_call: TRBV12-5; cdr3_aa: CASGSPYGYTF; cdr3_nt: TGTGCTAGTGGTTCCCCTTATGGCTACACCTTC
j_call: TRBJ1-3; clone_size: .; d_call: .; v_call: TRBV7-8; cdr3_aa: CASSDTAGAGNTIYF; cdr3_nt: TGTGCCAGCAGCGATACGGCCGGGGCTGGAAACACCATATATTTT
j_call: TRBJ2-3; clone_size: .; d_call: .; v_call: TRBV30; cdr3_aa: CAWSPTGRGSTDTQYF; cdr3_nt: TGTGCCTGGAGTCCAACGGGGCGGGGTAGCACAGATACGCAGTATTTT
j_call: TRBJ1-2; clone_size: .; d_call: .; v_call: TRBV5-1; cdr3_aa: CASSLDGGIGTHDYTF; cdr3_nt: TGCGCCAGCAGCTTGGATGGCGGGATCGGGACACACGACTACACCTTC
j_call: TRBJ2-1; clone_size: .; d_call: TRBD2; v_call: TRBV10-2; cdr3_aa: CASSEAGGDTEQFF; cdr3_nt: TGCGCCAGCAGTGAGGCGGGGGGCGATACTGAGCAGTTCTTC
j_call: TRBJ1-3; clone_size: .; d_call: .; v_call: TRBV30; cdr3_aa: CAWVVPGTSGNTIYF; cdr3_nt: TGTGCCTGGGTCGTACCGGGAACCTCTGGAAACACCATATATTTT
j_call: TRBJ2-7; clone_size: .; d_call: TRBD1; v_call: TRBV27; cdr3_aa: CASRLAGQGRASYEQYF; cdr3_nt: TGTGCCAGCCGATTGGCAGGACAGGGGCGGGCATCCTACGAGCAGTACTTC
j_call: TRBJ2-7; clone_size: .; d_call: .; v_call: TRBV2; cdr3_aa: CASSELPGYEQYF; cdr3_nt: TGTGCCAGCAGTGAGCTCCCCGGCTACGAGCAGTACTTC
j_call: TRBJ1-6; clone_size: .; d_call: .; v_call: TRBV7-9; cdr3_aa: CASSLVPALSYNSPLHF; cdr3_nt: TGTGCCAGCAGCTTAGTCCCGGCCTTATCCTATAATTCACCCCTCCACTTT
j_call: TRBJ2-7; clone_size: .; d_call: .; v_call: TRBV6-1; cdr3_aa: CASIGGTAVYEQYF; cdr3_nt: TGTGCCAGCATAGGAGGGACAGCAGTCTACGAGCAGTACTTC
j_call: TRBJ1-1; clone_size: once; d_call: .; v_call: TRBV7-2; cdr3_aa: CASSPGPVNPFF; cdr3_nt: TGTGCCAGCAGCCCTGGGCCCGTTAACCCTTTCTTT
j_call: TRBJ2-7; clone_size: once; d_call: .; v_call: TRBV6-5; cdr3_aa: CASRFQGTYEQYF; cdr3_nt: TGTGCCAGCAGATTCCAGGGGACCTACGAGCAGTACTTC
j_call: TRBJ2-5; clone_size: .; d_call: .; v_call: TRBV19; cdr3_aa: CASSIDQQSQETQYF; cdr3_nt: TGTGCCAGTAGTATAGATCAACAGAGTCAAGAGACCCAGTACTTC
j_call: TRBJ2-7; clone_size: few; d_call: TRBD2; v_call: TRBV6-5; cdr3_aa: CASRLSGIGSYEQYF; cdr3_nt: TGTGCCAGCAGACTTAGCGGGATAGGGTCCTACGAGCAGTACTTC
j_call: TRBJ2-2; clone_size: .; d_call: .; v_call: TRBV29-1; cdr3_aa: CSVEEGAGAGELFF; cdr3_nt: TGCAGCGTTGAAGAGGGTGCAGGGGCCGGGGAGCTGTTTTTT
j_call: TRBJ1-5; clone_size: medium-sized; d_call: .; v_call: TRBV27; cdr3_aa: CASSFRDSNQPQHF; cdr3_nt: TGTGCCAGCAGTTTCAGAGATAGCAATCAGCCCCAGCATTTT
j_call: TRBJ1-2; clone_size: .; d_call: .; v_call: TRBV14; cdr3_aa: CASSHRVGGYGYTF; cdr3_nt: TGTGCCAGCAGCCACCGCGTCGGGGGGTATGGCTACACCTTC
j_call: TRBJ2-1; clone_size: .; d_call: .; v_call: TRBV9; cdr3_aa: CASSPRPTSQNEQFF; cdr3_nt: TGTGCCAGCAGCCCTCGTCCGACTTCCCAAAATGAGCAGTTCTTC
j_call: TRBJ1-1; clone_size: .; d_call: TRBD1; v_call: TRBV5-1; cdr3_aa: CASSPGTGNTEAFF; cdr3_nt: TGCGCCAGCAGCCCGGGGACAGGGAACACTGAAGCTTTCTTT
j_call: TRBJ2-1; clone_size: .; d_call: .; v_call: TRBV30; cdr3_aa: CAWKGSPPGYNEQFF; cdr3_nt: TGTGCCTGGAAGGGCAGCCCCCCGGGGTACAATGAGCAGTTCTTC
j_call: TRBJ1-1; clone_size: .; d_call: .; v_call: TRBV7-3; cdr3_aa: CASSLMGGTEAFF; cdr3_nt: TGTGCCAGCAGCTTAATGGGGGGGACTGAAGCTTTCTTT
j_call: TRBJ1-5; clone_size: .; d_call: .; v_call: TRBV7-6; cdr3_aa: CASSLRAGAHQPQHF; cdr3_nt: TGTGCCAGCAGCTTAAGGGCGGGGGCACATCAGCCCCAGCATTTT
j_call: TRBJ1-1; clone_size: .; d_call: .; v_call: TRBV5-1; cdr3_aa: CASSSGARTEAFF; cdr3_nt: TGCGCCAGCAGCTCAGGGGCGCGGACTGAAGCTTTCTTT
j_call: TRBJ1-6; clone_size: .; d_call: .; v_call: TRBV6-5; cdr3_aa: CASSYRGSHNSPLHF; cdr3_nt: TGTGCCAGCAGTTATCGCGGGAGTCATAATTCACCCCTCCACTTT